These 22 T cell receptor beta chains were all obtained from the same sample, sequenced in a study of shared clonotypes between healthy human individuals. This table comes from immunoSEQ multiplex PCR, and its TCRdb copy is limited to in-frame clones, with some not included. The repertoire consists of about 2 million clones, with roughly 94% occurring once and the leading ten covering about 1.1%. Terminally differentiated effector memory CD45RA+ cells were excluded from the naive CD8 cells, which were CD45RO-negative and positively selected for CCR7. Input material: naive CD8+ T cells sorted from blood. Source of these receptors: a man younger than 35 in good health.

This clone was observed once. The sample has other DNA sequences that encode this CDR3 too. The chain is built from TRBV27 and TRBJ2-7; TRBD2 might be the D (5 bases). The germline CDR1 and CDR2 sequences are MNHEY and SMNVEV (reference sequence). V gave up 10 bases and J gave up 4 bases, with 14 bases separating them. This CDR3 spans 12 amino acids. The CDR3 here is CATRSGSYEQYF. CDR3 DNA sequence: TGTGCCACTCGTTCGGGATCATACGAGCAGTACTTC.

This chain links TRBV4-1 with TRBJ2-7; perhaps TRBD2 as D (8 bases). This CDR3 is built from 16 residues. Germline CDR1 and CDR2: MGHRA and YSYEKL. The V end lost 4 bases, the J end lost 1 base, and 17 bases lay between the germline ends. The CDR3 region is CASSPGGSGGSYEQYF. The CDR3 nucleotides read TGCGCCAGCAGCCCAGGGGGGAGCGGGGGATCCTACGAGCAGTACTTC.

This clone was picked up one time. This chain joins TRBV27 and TRBJ2-1, with 10 bases matching TRBD2. The germline gives CDR1 MNHEY, CDR2 SMNVEV (reference sequence). The CDR3 is 18 amino acids. The trim removed 0 bases at V and 5 bases at J, leaving 10 bases unmatched. CDR3 DNA: TGTGCCAGCAGTTTATCGGTAGCGGGAGGAATCCTCCACAATGAGCAGTTCTTC. It yields the protein CASSLSVAGGILHNEQFF.

The chain is built from TRBV7-8 and TRBJ2-1; D is unresolved. The CDR3 has 13 residues. The germline V gene encodes CDR1 SGHVS and CDR2 FQNEAQ. V was pared by 2 bases and J by 6 bases, with 8 bases between. CDR3 residues: CASSLISPNEQFF. The CDR3 nucleotides read TGTGCCAGCAGCTTAATATCACCCAATGAGCAGTTCTTC.

This chain joins TRBV2 and TRBJ2-3; 9 nucleotides match TRBD2. The CDR3 extends over 15 amino acids. V lost 6 bases to trimming and J lost 0 bases; unmatched junction nucleotides: 4. Per the germline V gene, CDR1 is SNHLY and CDR2 is FYNNEI. CDR3 loop: CASRAGGISTDTQYF. The CDR3 bases are TGTGCCAGCAGGGCGGGAGGGATAAGCACAGATACGCAGTATTTT.

J is TRBJ1-5 and V is TRBV2, with 10 bases fitting TRBD1. Losses at the gene ends were 3 bases for V and 0 bases for J; bases not matched to a gene: 8. This CDR3 contains 18 residues. Per the germline V gene, CDR1 is SNHLY and CDR2 is FYNNEI. The DNA for the CDR3 is TGTGCCAGCAGTGACACGGACAGGGGGGAACATAGCAATCAGCCCCAGCATTTT. It translates to CASSDTDRGEHSNQPQHF.

The chain employs TRBV7-9 and TRBJ2-1, with D unclear. The CDR3 has 14 residues. The germline gives CDR1 SEHNR, CDR2 FQNEAQ (reference sequence). Trimming pared 3 bases from V and 4 bases from J, leaving 10 bases between. This CDR3 is CASSLRPLYNEQFF. CDR3 coding DNA: TGTGCCAGCAGCTTGAGACCGTTATACAATGAGCAGTTCTTC.

The V and J genes are TRBV5-1 and TRBJ2-7; D remains unclear. Germline V CDR1 and CDR2: SGHRS, YFSETQ. Trimming shortened V by 2 bases and J by 1 base, and 10 bases separated the two germline ends. The CDR3 covers 14 residues. The CDR3 DNA is TGCGCCAGCAGCTTCGGGTGGGATTCCTACGAGCAGTACTTC. This gives the protein CASSFGWDSYEQYF.

This sequence joins TRBV6-1 and TRBJ1-4, with 9 bases identical to TRBD1. With V trimmed by 1 base and J by 7 bases, 7 bases remained unmatched. Germline V gene lookup returns CDR1 MNHNS and CDR2 SASEGT. The CDR3 spans 16 residues. CDR3 sequence reads: CASSEGGTGWGEKLFF. The DNA of the CDR3 is TGTGCCAGCAGTGAAGGTGGGACAGGGTGGGGTGAAAAACTGTTTTTT.

CDR3 loop: CASSADRDNEQFF. In DNA form, the CDR3 reads TGTGCCAGCAGTGCGGACAGGGACAATGAGCAGTTCTTC. This chain links TRBV6-5 with TRBJ2-1; 8 nucleotides agree with TRBD1. The CDR3 runs 13 residues. V shed 5 bases, J shed 5 bases, and the junction held 2 bases outside the gene matches. Germline V CDR1 and CDR2: MNHEY, SVGAGI.

The chain uses TRBV4-1 and TRBJ2-3; 11 bases line up with TRBD1. The CDR3 loop spans 17 amino acids. Germline V CDR1 and CDR2: MGHRA, YSYEKL. The ends lost 0 bases at V and 4 bases at J; junction bases unmatched: 6. Written as DNA, the CDR3 is TGCGCCAGCAGCCAAGAGGGGGACAGGGGGTTAGCAGATACGCAGTATTTT. Its protein product is CASSQEGDRGLADTQYF.

The rearrangement uses TRBV2 and TRBJ2-2; no clear D. Trimming took 4 bases from V and 2 from J, leaving 5 bases between them. Germline CDR1 is SNHLY and CDR2 is FYNNEI. The CDR3 runs to 13 residues. The CDR3 nucleotides read TGTGCCAGCAGTGTGGTAAACACCGGGGAGCTGTTTTTT. Translation: CASSVVNTGELFF. Supplemented by reference TRBV2 and TRBJ2-2, the full variable domain reads EPEVTQTPSHQVTQMGQEVILRCVPISNHLYFYWYRQILGQKVEFLVSFYNNEISEKSEIFDDQFSVERPDGSNFTLKIRSTKLEDSAMYFCASSVVNTGELFFGEGSRLTVL.

The V call is TRBV9, the J call TRBJ2-5, with D possibly matching TRBD2 (6 bases). The germline V gene has CDR1 SGDLS and CDR2 YYNGEE. With 3 bases removed from V and 2 bases from J, the gap between germline ends came to 11 bases. There are 14 residues in the CDR3. The CDR3 coding sequence is TGTGCCAGCAGCGCTCCGGGACTGCAAGAGACCCAGTACTTC. Its protein is CASSAPGLQETQYF.

The rearrangement uses TRBV7-8 and TRBJ2-2; 9 nucleotides align to TRBD2. The CDR3 loop spans 16 amino acids. Germline V CDR1 and CDR2: SGHVS, FQNEAQ. The V and J ends lost 3 bases and 4 bases, in that order; junction bases with no gene match: 6. CDR3 region: CASSFAGGALTGELFF. CDR3 nucleotides: TGTGCCAGCAGCTTTGCGGGGGGGGCCCTCACCGGGGAGCTGTTTTTT. Using reference TRBV7-8 and TRBJ2-2 for the parts outside the CDR3, the full variable domain is GAGVSQSPRYKVAKRGQDVALRCDPISGHVSLFWYQQALGQGPEFLTYFQNEAQLDKSGLPSDRFFAERPEGSVSTLKIQRTQQEDSAVYLCASSFAGGALTGELFFGEGSRLTVL.

This clone was seen a single time. This sample also contains other DNA sequences that code for the same CDR3. V is TRBV13 and J is TRBJ2-5, with D possibly matching TRBD2 (5 bases). V lost 0 bases and J 5 bases, leaving 7 bases between the germline ends. This CDR3 has 13 amino acids. Germline V gene sequence: CDR1 PRHDT, CDR2 FYEKMQ (reference sequence). This chain's CDR3 is CASSLGGGETQYF. The CDR3 coding sequence is TGTGCCAGCAGCTTAGGAGGCGGGGAGACCCAGTACTTC.

The V gene is TRBV13, the J gene TRBJ2-7; D might be TRBD2 (6 bases). The CDR3 totals 15 residues. V gave up 0 bases and J gave up 3 bases, with 12 bases separating them. Germline CDR1 PRHDT, CDR2 FYEKMQ (reference sequence). The CDR3 sequence: CASSLGRDSHYEQYF. The CDR3 bases are TGTGCCAGCAGCTTAGGCCGGGACTCGCACTACGAGCAGTACTTC.

The rearrangement uses TRBV28 and TRBJ2-7; 7 bases fit TRBD1. There are 14 residues in the CDR3. Trimming at V came to 7 bases and at J to 1 base, leaving 7 bases not matched to a gene. From germline, CDR1 is MDHEN and CDR2 SYDVKM. The CDR3 DNA sequence: TGTGCCAGCACCCCCGTGACAGGGTCCTACGAGCAGTACTTC. Translating gives CASTPVTGSYEQYF.

The rearrangement uses TRBV6-5 and TRBJ2-7, with TRBD1 identical over 7 bases. V lost 6 bases, J lost 6 bases, and 14 bases stayed unmatched. Per the germline V gene, CDR1 is MNHEY and CDR2 is SVGAGI. The CDR3 length is 15 residues. CDR3 bases: TGTGCCAGCAGCCCCGCAACGACAGGGTCTGGCGAGCAGTACTTC. Translation gives CASSPATTGSGEQYF.

The chain couples TRBV7-2 to TRBJ2-3; TRBD1 matches 10 bases. V was clipped by 0 bases and J by 4 bases; unmatched bases: 7. Germline CDR1 is SGHTA and CDR2 is FQGNSA. The CDR3 has 17 amino acids. CDR3 coding DNA: TGTGCCAGCAGCTTAGCCCCCGGGACAGGGGATGCAGATACGCAGTATTTT. Translating it yields CASSLAPGTGDADTQYF.

This rearrangement joins TRBV4-3 to TRBJ2-2; D is unclear. With 0 bases removed from V and 4 bases from J, the gap between germline ends came to 6 bases. The CDR3 has 14 amino acids. Germline V gene data show CDR1 as LGHNA and CDR2 as YSLEER. CDR3 in DNA: TGCGCCAGCAGCCAAGATTCGGGCACCGGGGAGCTGTTTTTT. Amino acids: CASSQDSGTGELFF.

V is TRBV13 and J is TRBJ1-1; possible D gene TRBD1, 5 bases. The V end was cut by 0 bases, the J end by 5 bases, with 13 bases between. This CDR3 region has 15 residues. Germline V gives CDR1 PRHDT, CDR2 FYEKMQ (reference sequence). CDR3 sequence reads: CASSLGLEGRTEAFF. For the CDR3, the DNA is TGTGCCAGCAGCTTAGGCCTTGAGGGGAGAACTGAAGCTTTCTTT. Variable domain in full (rest from reference TRBV13 and TRBJ1-1): AAGVIQSPRHLIKEKRETATLKCYPIPRHDTVYWYQQGPGQDPQFLISFYEKMQSDKGSIPDRFSAQQFSDYHSELNMSSLELGDSALYFCASSLGLEGRTEAFFGQGTRLTVV.

This chain connects TRBV5-4 to TRBJ1-5; a possible D gene is TRBD1 (5 bases). The CDR3 contains 14 residues. Per germline, CDR1 SGHNT and CDR2 YYREEE (reference sequence). V lost 4 bases and J lost 4, with 12 bases in between. This CDR3 reads CASSVGGENQPQHF. CDR3 coding DNA: TGTGCCAGCAGCGTGGGGGGAGAGAATCAGCCCCAGCATTTT.